The clone carrying this T cell receptor beta chain is a singleton in its sample. Antigen unknown. Using immunoSEQ multiplex PCR, the repertoire was profiled, and TCRdb retains in-frame clones only, with some absent. The table lists around 18,000 clones, approximately 77% of them singletons. This sample is part of a study of PD-1 blockade in classical Hodgkin lymphoma. Study overall: Patients were dosed intravenously with nivolumab at 3 mg/kg every 2 weeks.

The CDR3 has 15 residues. Germline V gene lookup returns CDR1 MNHEY and CDR2 SVGAGI. The ends were cut back, 7 bases at V and 0 bases at J, with 10 bases in the middle. The study, taken as a whole, reports: Diversity in CD4+ TCRs, unlike that measured in CD8+ TCRs, had risen significantly by C4D1. It was among complete responders that baseline diversity resembled that of newly diagnosed patients. Reports described newly diagnosed patients as having lower baseline TCR diversity than healthy donors.

Sample time point: cycle 4 day 1 (C4D1), after 6 weeks of nivolumab. Every patient was affected by relapse after autologous stem cell transplantation, while exposure to brentuximab vedotin was not uniform. Magnetic negative selection of thawed PBMCs was the method by which CD4+ T cells were purified. This receptor was taken from a human donor with classical Hodgkin lymphoma. Sample: CD4+ T cells from blood, taken before the fourth cycle of nivolumab. This chain uses TRBV6-5 with TRBJ2-6, with D hard to call. CDR3 sequence reads: CASKSPASGANVLTF. CDR3 in DNA: TGTGCCAGCAAGTCTCCAGCCTCTGGGGCCAACGTCCTGACTTTC.